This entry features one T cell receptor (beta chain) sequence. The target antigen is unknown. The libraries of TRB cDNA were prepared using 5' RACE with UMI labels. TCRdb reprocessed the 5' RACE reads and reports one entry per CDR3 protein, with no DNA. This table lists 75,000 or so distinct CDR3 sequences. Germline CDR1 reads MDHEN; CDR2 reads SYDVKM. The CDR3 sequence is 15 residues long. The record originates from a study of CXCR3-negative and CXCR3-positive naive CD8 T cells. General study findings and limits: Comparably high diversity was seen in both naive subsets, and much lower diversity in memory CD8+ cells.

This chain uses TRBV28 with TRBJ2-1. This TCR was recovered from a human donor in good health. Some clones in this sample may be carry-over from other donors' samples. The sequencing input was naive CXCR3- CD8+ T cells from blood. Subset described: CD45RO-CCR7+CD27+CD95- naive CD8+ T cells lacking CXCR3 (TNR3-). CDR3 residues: CASSLQVWGYNEQFF. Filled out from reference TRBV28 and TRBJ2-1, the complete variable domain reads DVKVTQSSRYLVKRTGEKVFLECVQDMDHENMFWYRQDPGLGLRLIYFSYDVKMKEKGDIPEGYSVSREKKERFSLILESASTNQTSMYLCASSLQVWGYNEQFFGPGTRLTVL.